This T cell receptor beta chain is drawn from a study of blood T cell repertoires in COVID-19. Turning to the study itself: PBMCs, B-cell-depleted T cells, or T cells were the source of the cDNA or gDNA that made up the material.

Repertoires were generated with immunoSEQ multiplex PCR, while TCRdb's copy carries only in-frame clones and drops some. The sample has around 180,000 clones, around 82% seen once; the top ten hold 10% to 13%. Trimming removed 3 bases from V and 2 bases from J, with 13 bases in between. Germline V gene data show CDR1 as SGHRS and CDR2 as YFSETQ. The CDR3 has 15 residues. The source is a woman aged 80 or older with active or convalescent COVID-19. This rearrangement joins TRBV5-1 to TRBJ2-3; D might be TRBD1 (6 bases). The sequencing sample was made of peripheral blood. The CDR3 DNA is TGCGCCAGCAGCTATCGGACAGCGGACACAGATACGCAGTATTTT. This sequence encodes CASSYRTADTDTQYF.